The TCR beta chain described here comes from a study of T-cell reconstitution after alpha-beta-depleted transplantation in children. The library targeted TCRbeta and was prepared with unique molecular identifiers. TCRdb redid the calling of the PCR reads with MiXCR, one entry per CDR3 protein. The sample contains about 830,000 distinct CDR3 sequences, under 20% of which appear only once. Looked up from germline, CDR1 is LGHNA and CDR2 is YNFKEQ. There are 12 residues in the CDR3. Worth noting for this clonotype: Its specificity is unknown. An end of the junction does not agree with germline; a read error may underlie this.

Whole-study findings and limits: T-cell counts and diversity at one year post-transplant came mainly from newly produced T cells. Reportedly, only several hundred clones from non-depleted graft cells drove alpha-beta T-cell counts at about two months. Recipient T cells and thymic progenitors that survived gave rise to the high TCRbeta diversity observed at day 60 in some patients.

The TCR sequence derives from a male patient aged 5 to 17 who had a stem cell transplant for acute lymphoblastic leukemia, so the T cells may come from the graft donor. The gene calls are TRBV4-2 and TRBJ2-7; perhaps TRBD1 as D (5 bases). The sequenced sample was PBMCs, mostly from graft donor cells, obtained 360 days after TCRalphabeta/CD19-depleted stem cell transplant. For the CDR3, the DNA is TGTGCCAGCAGCCAAGGGCAGGGCGATTACCACTTC. It codes for CASSQGQGDYHF.